This record looks at one TCR beta chain sequence and its context. No antigen is known for it. V was clipped by 5 bases and J by 7 bases; unmatched bases: 4. Germline-derived CDR1 and CDR2 are SEHNR and FQNEAQ (reference sequence). The CDR3 has 13 amino acids. Profiling relied on immunoSEQ multiplex PCR, and the TCRdb table lists in-frame clones only, not all of them. The sample lists approximately 260,000 clones; around 85% were seen once. The sample belongs to a study of cytomegalovirus exposure and HLA in healthy donors. General study findings and limits: The finding came from a later analysis; first-cohort TCR clusters tended to co-occur in the 120 or so validation repertoires. In vitro checks showed that a few CMV-associated chains really do target CMV antigens. There were approximately 150 TCR beta chains listed as cytomegalovirus-associated.

This clonotype was obtained from a woman in her twenties or thirties in good health and CMV-seropositive. V usage is TRBV7-9 and J usage is TRBJ2-1, with 8 bases identical to TRBD2. The sample comprised PBMCs. The DNA of the CDR3 is TGTGCCAGCAGCCTTAGCGGGACAAATGAGCAGTTCTTC. Translation: CASSLSGTNEQFF.